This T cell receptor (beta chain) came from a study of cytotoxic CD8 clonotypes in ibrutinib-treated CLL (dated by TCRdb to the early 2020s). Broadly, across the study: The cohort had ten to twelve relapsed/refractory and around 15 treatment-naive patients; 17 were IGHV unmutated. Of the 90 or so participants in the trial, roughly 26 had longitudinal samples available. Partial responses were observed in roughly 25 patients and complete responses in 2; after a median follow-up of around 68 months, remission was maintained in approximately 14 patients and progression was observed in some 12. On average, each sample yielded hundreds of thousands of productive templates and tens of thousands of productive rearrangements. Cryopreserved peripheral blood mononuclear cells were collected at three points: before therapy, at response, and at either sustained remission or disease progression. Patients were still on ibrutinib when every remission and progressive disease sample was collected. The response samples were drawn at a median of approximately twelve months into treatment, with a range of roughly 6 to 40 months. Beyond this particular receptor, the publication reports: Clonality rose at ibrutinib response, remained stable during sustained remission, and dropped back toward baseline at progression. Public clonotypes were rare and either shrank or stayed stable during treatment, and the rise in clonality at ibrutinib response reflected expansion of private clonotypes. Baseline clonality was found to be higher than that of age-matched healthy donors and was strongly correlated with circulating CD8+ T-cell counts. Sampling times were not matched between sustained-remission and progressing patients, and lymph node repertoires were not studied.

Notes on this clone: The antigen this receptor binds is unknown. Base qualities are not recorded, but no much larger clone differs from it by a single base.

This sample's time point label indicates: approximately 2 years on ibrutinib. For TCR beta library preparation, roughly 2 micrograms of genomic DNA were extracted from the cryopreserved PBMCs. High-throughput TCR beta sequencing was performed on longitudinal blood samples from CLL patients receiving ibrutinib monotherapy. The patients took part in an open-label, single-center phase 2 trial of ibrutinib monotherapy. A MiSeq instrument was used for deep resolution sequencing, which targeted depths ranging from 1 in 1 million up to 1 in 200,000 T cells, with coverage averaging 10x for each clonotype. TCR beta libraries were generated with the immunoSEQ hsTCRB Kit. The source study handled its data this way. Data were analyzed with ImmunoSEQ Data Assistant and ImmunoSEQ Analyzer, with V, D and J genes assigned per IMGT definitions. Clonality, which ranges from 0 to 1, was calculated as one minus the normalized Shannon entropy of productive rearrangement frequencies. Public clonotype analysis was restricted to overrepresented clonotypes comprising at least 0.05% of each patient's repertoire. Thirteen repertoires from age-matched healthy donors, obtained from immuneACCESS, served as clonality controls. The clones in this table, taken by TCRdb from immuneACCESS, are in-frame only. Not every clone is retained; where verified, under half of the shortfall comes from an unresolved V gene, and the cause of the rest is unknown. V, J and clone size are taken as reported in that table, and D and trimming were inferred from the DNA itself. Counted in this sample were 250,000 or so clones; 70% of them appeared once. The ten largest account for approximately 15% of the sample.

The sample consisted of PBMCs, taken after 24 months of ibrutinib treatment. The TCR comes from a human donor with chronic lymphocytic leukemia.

The CDR3 region: CASSDRRPETQYF. The bases read TGTGCCAGCAGTGACAGGAGGCCTGAGACCCAGTACTTC. The chain uses TRBV2 and TRBJ2-5; TRBD2 is possibly the D segment (5 matching bases). The cysteine opens and the phenylalanine closes a CDR3 of 13 amino acids. Kept here is only the CDR3 DNA, which spans 39 bases and is read in frame from base 1. As encoded in the germline V gene, CDR1 is SNHLY while CDR2 is FYNNEI. V is clipped by 3 bases and J by 5 bases, and the sequence between their germline boundaries is 10 bases long. The entire variable domain, with the stretches around the CDR3 drawn from the reference TRBV2 and TRBJ2-5 proteins, is EPEVTQTPSHQVTQMGQEVILRCVPISNHLYFYWYRQILGQKVEFLVSFYNNEISEKSEIFDDQFSVERPDGSNFTLKIRSTKLEDSAMYFCASSDRRPETQYFGPGTRLLVL.